The rows below give T cell receptor beta chains drawn from one sample of a study of blood T cell repertoires in COVID-19. Profiled with immunoSEQ multiplex PCR; TCRdb holds only in-frame clones, not every one. This repertoire shows around 110,000 clones, around four fifths found once; its top ten account for around 7.6%. The sample was peripheral blood. The receptors were gathered from a man between 65 and 85 years old with active or convalescent COVID-19. CDR3s include the opening cysteine and the closing phenylalanine or tryptophan. A D gene is named only where the DNA matches it firmly. Rows may omit the clone size; those that give it use once, few, many or a size class.

V	size	D	J	CDR3	DNA
TRBV18	.	.	TRBJ1-4	CASSPNPPGTNEKLFF	TGTGCCAGCTCACCTAACCCCCCGGGGACTAATGAAAAACTGTTTTTT
TRBV5-1	few	.	TRBJ2-5	CASSLLGTYQETQYF	TGCGCCAGCAGCTTGCTAGGGACATACCAAGAGACCCAGTACTTC
TRBV19	.	.	TRBJ1-2	CASLSRGGTYGYTF	TGTGCCAGCCTATCGCGTGGAGGAACCTATGGCTACACCTTC
TRBV7-2	once	.	TRBJ2-1	CASSSVSGFSYNEQFF	TGTGCCAGCAGCTCCGTGTCCGGGTTTTCCTACAATGAGCAGTTCTTC
TRBV15	.	.	TRBJ2-5	CATSRDRGGGTQYF	TGTGCCACCAGCAGAGATCGTGGTGGAGGGACCCAGTACTTC
TRBV7-8	.	TRBD1	TRBJ2-7	CASSGQVYEQYF	TGTGCCAGCAGCGGACAGGTCTACGAGCAGTACTTC
TRBV10-3	.	.	TRBJ1-5	CAISDREGNQPQHF	TGTGCCATCAGTGACAGGGAGGGCAATCAGCCCCAGCATTTT
TRBV5-1	few	.	TRBJ1-2	CASSGQGSGYTF	TGCGCCAGCAGCGGGCAGGGTAGTGGCTACACCTTC
TRBV6-6	.	.	TRBJ1-2	CASSLQGRGYTF	TGTGCCAGCAGTTTACAGGGACGGGGCTACACCTTC
TRBV6-5	.	.	TRBJ1-5	CASRDKVGNQPQHF	TGTGCCAGTCGGGACAAGGTGGGGAATCAGCCCCAGCATTTT
TRBV6-5	.	TRBD1	TRBJ1-4	CASSPGGDEKLFF	TGTGCCAGCAGTCCAGGGGGTGATGAAAAACTGTTTTTT
TRBV2	.	.	TRBJ2-7	CASNVDRNHEQYF	TGTGCCAGCAATGTCGACAGGAACCACGAGCAGTACTTC
TRBV28	.	.	TRBJ1-1	CASRPEQGSYTEAFF	TGTGCCAGCAGGCCAGAACAGGGAAGTTACACTGAAGCTTTCTTT
TRBV2	.	TRBD2	TRBJ2-7	CASSEPGLAKDEQYF	TGTGCCAGCAGTGAACCGGGACTAGCGAAAGACGAGCAGTACTTC
TRBV18	.	TRBD1	TRBJ2-1	CASSPFPGQGEPYNEQFF	TGTGCCAGCTCACCCTTCCCGGGACAGGGGGAACCCTACAATGAGCAGTTCTTC
TRBV19	.	.	TRBJ1-2	CASSTGEYGYTF	TGTGCCAGTAGTACCGGGGAGTATGGCTACACCTTC
TRBV6-6	.	.	TRBJ1-1	CASGRGNTEAFF	TGTGCCAGCGGAAGGGGAAACACTGAAGCTTTCTTT
TRBV5-8	.	.	TRBJ2-2	CASSLRRYTGELFF	TGTGCCAGCAGCTTGAGGAGGTACACCGGGGAGCTGTTTTTT
TRBV5-4	.	TRBD2	TRBJ2-2	CASSPSGRAGTGELFF	TGTGCCAGCAGCCCAAGCGGGAGGGCCGGCACCGGGGAGCTGTTTTTT
TRBV28	.	.	TRBJ2-2	CASTDYAVKPTGELFF	TGTGCCAGCACTGACTATGCAGTAAAGCCCACCGGGGAGCTGTTTTTT
TRBV7-2	.	TRBD1	TRBJ1-3	CASSLAGTGSGNTIYF	TGTGCCAGCAGCTTAGCCGGGACAGGCTCTGGAAACACCATATATTTT
TRBV4-1	.	.	TRBJ1-1	CASSQDTGGRTEAFF	TGCGCCAGCAGCCAAGATACGGGGGGACGCACTGAAGCTTTCTTT
TRBV27	.	TRBD2	TRBJ2-3	CASSSLAGAITDTQYF	TGTGCCAGCAGTTCCCTAGCGGGGGCTATCACAGATACGCAGTATTTT
TRBV6-1	.	.	TRBJ1-5	CASSESFGGGQPQHF	TGTGCCAGCAGTGAATCGTTTGGGGGAGGACAGCCCCAGCATTTT
TRBV10-3	once	.	TRBJ1-2	CAISEGAGQPHGYTF	TGTGCCATCAGTGAGGGGGCTGGGCAGCCACATGGCTACACCTTC
TRBV5-4	few	TRBD1	TRBJ2-5	CASSQDRGEQETQYF	TGTGCCAGCAGCCAGGACAGGGGAGAACAAGAGACCCAGTACTTC
TRBV2	many	.	TRBJ1-3	CASSEGRANSGNTIYF	TGTGCCAGCAGTGAAGGACGAGCGAACTCTGGAAACACCATATATTTT
TRBV19	.	TRBD1	TRBJ1-2	CASSIRTGWYGYTF	TGTGCCAGTAGTATTCGGACAGGGTGGTATGGCTACACCTTC
TRBV6-5	.	.	TRBJ1-5	CASSYSGARGQPQHF	TGTGCCAGCAGTTACTCGGGGGCCCGAGGTCAGCCCCAGCATTTT
TRBV9	.	TRBD1	TRBJ2-7	CASSVGTGGSYEQYF	TGTGCCAGCAGCGTAGGGACAGGGGGCTCCTACGAGCAGTACTTC
TRBV7-9	.	.	TRBJ1-1	CASSDGGAGRATEAFF	TGTGCCAGCAGCGACGGAGGGGCAGGAAGGGCCACTGAAGCTTTCTTT
TRBV9	few	TRBD1	TRBJ1-6	CASSAGTGDAPLHF	TGTGCCAGCAGCGCCGGGACAGGGGACGCACCCCTCCACTTT
TRBV6-4	.	.	TRBJ2-1	CASSPSAASPYNEQFF	TGTGCCAGCAGTCCCTCGGCGGCCTCTCCCTACAATGAGCAGTTCTTC
TRBV19	.	TRBD1	TRBJ2-2	CASSRDRQTGELFF	TGTGCCAGTAGTAGGGACAGGCAGACCGGGGAGCTGTTTTTT
TRBV7-9	.	TRBD1	TRBJ1-4	CASSLGQGAEEKLFF	TGTGCCAGCAGCCTCGGACAGGGGGCAGAGGAAAAACTGTTTTTT
TRBV28	.	.	TRBJ1-1	CASSFEGGEAFF	TGTGCCAGCAGTTTCGAGGGCGGTGAAGCTTTCTTT
TRBV3-1/TRBV3-2	.	TRBD1	TRBJ1-2	CASSSRDSDHRDGYTF	TGTGCCAGCAGCTCCCGGGACAGTGATCACCGCGATGGCTACACCTTC
TRBV5-6	.	TRBD2	TRBJ2-5	CASSLGLAGEETQYF	TGTGCCAGCAGCTTAGGACTAGCGGGGGAAGAGACCCAGTACTTC
TRBV12-3/TRBV12-4	.	.	TRBJ2-7	CASSRGREFEQYF	TGTGCCAGCTCCCGGGGGCGGGAGTTCGAGCAGTACTTC
TRBV6-5	once	.	TRBJ2-3	CASSYGGASGTDTQYF	TGTGCCAGCAGTTACGGCGGGGCTAGCGGCACAGATACGCAGTATTTT
TRBV9	.	TRBD2	TRBJ2-5	CASSVGLAGVKETQYF	TGTGCCAGCAGCGTGGGCCTAGCGGGAGTAAAAGAGACCCAGTACTTC
TRBV30	.	TRBD1	TRBJ1-4	CAWSPDRGWNEKLFF	TGTGCCTGGAGCCCGGACAGGGGATGGAACGAAAAACTGTTTTTT
TRBV5-1	.	.	TRBJ1-1	CASSPTTTENTEAFF	TGCGCCAGCAGCCCAACAACGACAGAGAACACTGAAGCTTTCTTT
TRBV15	.	.	TRBJ1-2	CATSLVPPADVGYTF	TGTGCCACCAGTCTAGTTCCCCCGGCGGATGTGGGCTACACCTTC